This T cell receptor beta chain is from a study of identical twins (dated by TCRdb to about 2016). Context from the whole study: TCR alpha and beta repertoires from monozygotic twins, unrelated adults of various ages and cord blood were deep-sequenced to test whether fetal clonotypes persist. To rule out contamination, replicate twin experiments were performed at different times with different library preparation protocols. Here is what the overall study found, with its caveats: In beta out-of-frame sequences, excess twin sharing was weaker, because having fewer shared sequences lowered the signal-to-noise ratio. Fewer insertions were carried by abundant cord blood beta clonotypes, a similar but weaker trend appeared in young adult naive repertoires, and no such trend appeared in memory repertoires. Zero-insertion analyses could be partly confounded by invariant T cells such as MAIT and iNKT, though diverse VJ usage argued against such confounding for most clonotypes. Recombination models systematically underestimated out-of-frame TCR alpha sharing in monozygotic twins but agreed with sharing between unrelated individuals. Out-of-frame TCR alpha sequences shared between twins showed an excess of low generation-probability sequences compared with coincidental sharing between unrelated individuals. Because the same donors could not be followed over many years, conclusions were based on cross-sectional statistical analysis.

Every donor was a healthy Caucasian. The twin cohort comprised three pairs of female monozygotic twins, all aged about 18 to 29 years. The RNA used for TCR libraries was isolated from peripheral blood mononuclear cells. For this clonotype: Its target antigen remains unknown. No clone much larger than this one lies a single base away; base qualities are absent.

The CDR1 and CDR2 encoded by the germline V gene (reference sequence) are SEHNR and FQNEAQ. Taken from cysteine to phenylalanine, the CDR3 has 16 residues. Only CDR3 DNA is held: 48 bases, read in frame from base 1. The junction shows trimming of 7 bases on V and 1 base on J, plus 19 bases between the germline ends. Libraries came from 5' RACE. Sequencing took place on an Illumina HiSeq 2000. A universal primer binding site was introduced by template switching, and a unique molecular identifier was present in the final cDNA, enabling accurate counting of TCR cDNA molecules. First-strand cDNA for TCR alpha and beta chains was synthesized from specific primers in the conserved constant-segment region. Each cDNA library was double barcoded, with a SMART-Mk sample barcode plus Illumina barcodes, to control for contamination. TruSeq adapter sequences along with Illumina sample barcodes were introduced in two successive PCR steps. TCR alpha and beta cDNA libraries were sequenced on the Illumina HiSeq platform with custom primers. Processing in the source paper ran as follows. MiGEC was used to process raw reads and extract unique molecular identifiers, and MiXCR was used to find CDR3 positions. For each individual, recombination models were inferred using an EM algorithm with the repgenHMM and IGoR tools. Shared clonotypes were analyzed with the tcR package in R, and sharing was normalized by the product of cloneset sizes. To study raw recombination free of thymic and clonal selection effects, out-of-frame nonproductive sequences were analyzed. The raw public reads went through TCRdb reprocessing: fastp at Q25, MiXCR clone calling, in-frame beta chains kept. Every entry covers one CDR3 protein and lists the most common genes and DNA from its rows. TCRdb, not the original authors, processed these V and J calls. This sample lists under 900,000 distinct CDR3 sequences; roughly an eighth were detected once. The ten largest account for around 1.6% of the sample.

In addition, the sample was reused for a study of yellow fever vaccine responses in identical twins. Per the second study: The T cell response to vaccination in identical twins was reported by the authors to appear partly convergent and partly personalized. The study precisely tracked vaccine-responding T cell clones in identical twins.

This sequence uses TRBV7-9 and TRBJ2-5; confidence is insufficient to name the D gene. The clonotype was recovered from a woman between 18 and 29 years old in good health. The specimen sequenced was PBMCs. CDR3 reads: CASTTVITPVQETQYF. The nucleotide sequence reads TGTGCCAGCACCACGGTGATAACCCCGGTCCAAGAGACCCAGTACTTC.